These 8 T cell receptor beta chains share one sample of origin, sequenced in a study of CD8 T cells in Susac syndrome. The authors reverse transcribed roughly 0.5 to 1 ug RNA with random hexamers. Each CDR3 protein is one row after TCRdb ran MiXCR on the immunoSEQ multiplex PCR reads. The data show 160,000 or so distinct CDR3 sequences, 85% to 95% seen once. The sample taken for sequencing was CD4+ T cells from PBMCs. All receptors derive from a human donor with Susac syndrome.

The V gene is TRBV4-2, the J gene TRBJ2-3; 13 bases line up with TRBD2. CDR3 size: 18 residues. The germline V gene has CDR1 LGHNA and CDR2 YNFKEQ. The V gene end was trimmed by 3 bases and the J gene end by 1 base; junction bases not matched to a gene: 7. The CDR3 is CASSQGTSGARGTDTQYF. The CDR3 nucleotides are TGTGCCAGCAGCCAGGGGACTAGCGGGGCGAGAGGCACAGATACGCAGTATTTT.

This chain links TRBV5-1 with TRBJ2-5, with 9 bases lining up with TRBD1. Trimming at V came to 0 bases and at J to 4 bases, leaving 7 bases not matched to a gene. Germline V lookup: CDR1 SGHRS, CDR2 YFSETQ. The CDR3 length is 16 residues. The CDR3 bases are TGCGCCAGCAGCTTGGACGGACAGGGGTTTTCAGAGACCCAGTACTTC. This sequence encodes CASSLDGQGFSETQYF. The complete variable domain, with remaining parts taken from reference TRBV5-1 and TRBJ2-5, reads KAGVTQTPRYLIKTRGQQVTLSCSPISGHRSVSWYQQTPGQGLQFLFEYFSETQRNKGNFPGRFSGRQFSNSRSEMNVSTLELGDSALYLCASSLDGQGFSETQYFGPGTRLLVL.

This clonotype was detected only once. The chain couples TRBV6-5 to TRBJ1-2, with D unresolved. The CDR3 contains 14 residues. V was pared by 0 bases and J by 6 bases, with 11 bases between. Germline CDR1 reads MNHEY; CDR2 reads SVGAGI. In DNA form, the CDR3 reads TGTGCCAGCAGTTACTCGATAGTCCGAAATGGCTACACCTTC. Protein product: CASSYSIVRNGYTF.

With regard to this clonotype: Sequence at one end of the junction differs from germline and may be a read error. In DNA, the CDR3 is TGTGCCAGCTCACCTCGATCGGGGGACAGTGGGCAATTC. This encodes CASSPRSGDSGQF. This sequence joins TRBV18 and TRBJ2-7, with a tentative D call TRBD1 (7 bases). The germline V gene encodes CDR1 KGHSH and CDR2 LQKENI. The CDR3 totals 13 residues. The full variable domain, with the rest looked up from reference TRBV18 and TRBJ2-7, is NAGVMQNPRHLVRRRGQEARLRCSPMKGHSHVYWYRQLPEEGLKFMVYLQKENIIDESGMPKERFSAEFPKEGPSILRIQQVVRGDSAAYFCASSPRSGDSGQFGPGTRLTVT.

The chain employs TRBV9 and TRBJ1-6, with TRBD1 matching 8 bases. From germline, CDR1 is SGDLS and CDR2 YYNGEE. The V segment lost 2 bases and the J segment 7 bases; nucleotides outside the gene matches: 2. The CDR3 covers 14 residues. The CDR3 DNA follows: TGTGCCAGCAGCGTGGACAGGGTAAATTCACCCCTCCACTTT. As protein: CASSVDRVNSPLHF.

V gene TRBV28 combines with J gene TRBJ2-1; 7 bases align to TRBD2. V lost 8 bases, J lost 2 bases, and 9 bases stayed unmatched. The germline V gene encodes CDR1 MDHEN and CDR2 SYDVKM. CDR3 length: 15 residues. CDR3 residues: CASSFTRGAYNEQFF. CDR3 DNA sequence: TGTGCCAGCTCCTTTACCCGGGGGGCCTACAATGAGCAGTTCTTC.

This rearrangement joins TRBV12-3 or TRBV12-4 to TRBJ2-3; D gene uncertain. The CDR3 length is 12 residues. Between the trimmed V and J ends, which lost 3 bases and 0 bases, there was a span of 1 base. This chain's CDR3 is CASSFSTDTQYF. CDR3 bases: TGTGCCAGCAGTTTTAGCACAGATACGCAGTATTTT.

The chain uses TRBV25-1 and TRBJ1-1; D possibly corresponds to TRBD1 (6 bases). Trimming removed 7 bases at V and 0 bases at J, with 12 bases between. CDR1 and CDR2 (germline): MGHDK, SYGVNS. The CDR3 sequence is 14 residues long. CDR3 nucleotides: TGTGCCAGCAAAGAGACAGGCATGAACACTGAAGCTTTCTTT. This gives the protein CASKETGMNTEAFF.